This T cell receptor beta chain derives from a study of OX40 agonist ivuxolimab in advanced cancers. Study-wide context: At 0.01 to 10 mg/kg, ivuxolimab was administered intravenously to patients every 2 weeks. Findings of the study overall: In CD8+ T cells, expanded clones were on average more numerous than in CD4+. The study found among the lowest clonal expansion in partial responders at 0.1-3.0 mg/kg. Clonal expansion by week 6 occurred in CD4+ and CD8+ blood T cells (at 0.1 to 3.0 mg/kg).

This CDR3 comprises 15 residues. Germline lookup yields CDR1 SGHAT and CDR2 FQDESV (reference sequence). Unmatched junction bases numbered 11, after V lost 8 bases and J lost 2 bases. Profiling relied on immunoSEQ multiplex PCR, and the TCRdb table lists in-frame clones only, not all of them. The data hold tens of thousands of clones, with 90% to 95% observed a single time. This clone has only one observation. Its specificity is not known. The receptor comes from an adult with an advanced solid tumor such as melanoma, head and neck, liver or kidney cancer. The chain is built from TRBV11-1 and TRBJ1-1, with TRBD1 matching over 7 bases. This sample comprised CD4+ or CD8+ T cells sorted from blood, obtained in a trial of the OX40 agonist ivuxolimab. The CDR3 is CASGPEGGANTEAFF. CDR3 nucleotides: TGTGCCAGCGGTCCTGAAGGGGGCGCAAACACTGAAGCTTTCTTT.